This entry is about one T cell receptor beta chain. Its matching antigen is unknown. Diagnostic decisions used clinical symptoms, serum thyroxine and TRAb, thyroid ultrasound and orbital computed tomography. This sample is drawn from a study of T cells in Graves' hyperthyroidism and ophthalmopathy. Study-wide results and limits: Ophthalmopathy was separated from stable hyperthyroidism by a 13 V-J model.

V shed 6 bases and J 6 bases; nucleotides not matched to a gene: 6. Germline CDR1 MDHEN, CDR2 SYDVKM. The CDR3 is made up of 13 amino acids. Amplification of TCR beta CDR3 regions used RNA as the template. Carried out on the TCR CDR3, a first-round RT-PCR used the HTBI primer set. TCRdb analysed the multiplex PCR reads with MiXCR anew, one entry per CDR3 protein. The data contain some 350,000 distinct CDR3 sequences, roughly 15% of them singletons. The chain employs TRBV28 and TRBJ2-3, with 7 nucleotides matching TRBD2. This TCR came from an older woman with Graves' ophthalmopathy. The sample consisted of blood. The CDR3 region has the DNA TGTGCCAGCAGGCCTGGGGGGGGTGATACGCAGTATTTT. This gives the protein CASRPGGGDTQYF.